What follows describes a single TCR beta chain. This clonotype came up many times. Its antigen remains undetermined. Qualities for individual bases were not recorded, and no much larger clone is one base off. The data are from a study of kidney transplant recipient with SARS-CoV-2 infection (dated by TCRdb to about 2021). The time point tag for this specimen amounts to: pre-pandemic baseline sample and day 111 after first positive SARS-CoV-2 test. TCRdb lists the instrument as Illumina MiSeq. Profiling of the peripheral T cell repertoire targeted human TCRbeta genes. In the authors' own workflow: To account for variability over time, differences in clonotype abundance were tested using beta-binomial modelling. Expanded clonotypes were screened against the ImmuneCODE reference database of SARS-CoV-2-associated TCRs and mapped to viral genome regions. Additional repertoire analyses were carried out for TRBV gene usage, CDR3 length, CDR3 amino acid overlap between time points, clonotype abundance distributions and Jaccard similarity. The public reads were run again by TCRdb, first through fastp at Q25 and then through MiXCR, and only productive beta chains were kept. CDR3 protein sequences are deduplicated, and each keeps its most common genes and DNA. What appears here as the V and J calls and clone size reflects TCRdb's work, not the paper's. The table for this sample lists about 250,000 distinct CDR3 sequences; 29% of them were counted only once. The top ten constitute about 7% of the sample.

The CDR3, from cysteine to phenylalanine, totals 16 residues. Only the CDR3 region is kept as DNA, spanning 48 bases read in frame from base 1. Relative to germline, V is missing 4 bases and J is missing 3 bases, with 6 bases of the junction outside any gene match. The TCR originated in a male patient in his thirties who had COVID-19 and was a kidney transplant recipient. A transplant means some T cells may be of graft donor rather than patient origin. This specimen consisted of a blood sample, obtained at baseline and on day 111 from a kidney transplant recipient. The sequence links TRBV12-3 or TRBV12-4 to TRBJ2-7; TRBD2 lines up with 13 middle nucleotides. Here the CDR3 is given as CASSSPGLAGSYEQYF. The DNA reads as follows: TGTGCCAGCAGTTCTCCGGGACTAGCGGGGAGCTACGAGCAGTACTTC.